Listed below are T cell receptor beta chains from one sample, sequenced in a study of blood T cell repertoires in COVID-19. Using immunoSEQ multiplex PCR, the repertoire was profiled, and TCRdb retains in-frame clones only, with some absent. The sample records 130,000 or so clones, 86% being singletons. Sequenced material: peripheral blood. The receptors originated from a man aged 40-49 years with acute or convalescent COVID-19. Each CDR3 is given with its conserved first and last residue. A D gene is named only where the DNA matches it firmly. Size is omitted from some rows. Given values are once, few, many or a class for expanded clones.

CDR3 DNA	CDR3 protein	V gene	CDR3 length	clone size	J gene	D gene
TGTGCCAGCAGCCCCGGACTAGCGGGCTCCTACAATGAGCAGTTCTTC	CASSPGLAGSYNEQFF	TRBV4-2	16	-	TRBJ2-1	TRBD2
TGCGCCAGCAGCTTGGAGCGCCGCCCCCCTGTCTACGAGCAGTACTTC	CASSLERRPPVYEQYF	TRBV5-1	16	-	TRBJ2-7	-
TGCGCCAGCAGCTCGGGAAAACAAGAGACCCAGTACTTC	CASSSGKQETQYF	TRBV5-1	13	-	TRBJ2-5	-
TGCGCCAGCAGTCAATTTCAGGGGCCCCTAATCGAGCAGTACTTC	CASSQFQGPLIEQYF	TRBV23-1	15	-	TRBJ2-7	-
TGTGCCAGTAGTATGGGGGACAGAAGCAACAATCAGCCCCAGCATTTT	CASSMGDRSNNQPQHF	TRBV19	16	-	TRBJ1-5	TRBD1
TGCGCCAGCAGCCAAACTCCCGGGACTAGCGGATACCAAGAGACCCAGTACTTC	CASSQTPGTSGYQETQYF	TRBV4-1	18	-	TRBJ2-5	TRBD2
TGTGCCAGCAGCTTGCCCTCGACAGGGCTTCGCCAGCCCCAGCATTTT	CASSLPSTGLRQPQHF	TRBV7-2	16	-	TRBJ1-5	TRBD1
TGTGCCAGCTCCCTAGGACAGGCGGACTCTGGAAACACCATATATTTT	CASSLGQADSGNTIYF	TRBV18	16	-	TRBJ1-3	TRBD1
TGTGCCTGGAATAGCCTCGGAAGTGGCACAGATACGCAGTATTTT	CAWNSLGSGTDTQYF	TRBV30	15	-	TRBJ2-3	-
TGTGCCAGCGCCAGGGGGCTGTATTCACCCCTCCACTTT	CASARGLYSPLHF	TRBV27	13	-	TRBJ1-6	TRBD1
TGTGCCAGCAGCCTGGGACAGGGAAAAAACACCATATATTTT	CASSLGQGKNTIYF	TRBV13	14	-	TRBJ1-3	TRBD1
TGTGCCAGCAGCGAGGGGACTAGCGGGGGCCGCACAGATACGCAGTATTTT	CASSEGTSGGRTDTQYF	TRBV7-2	17	-	TRBJ2-3	TRBD2
TGTGCCAGCAGCCCCGACAGGGGAGGTGGCTACACCTTC	CASSPDRGGGYTF	TRBV6-5	13	-	TRBJ1-2	TRBD1
TGTGCCACCAGCAGAGATCAGGGAATGGATAACTATGGCTACACCTTC	CATSRDQGMDNYGYTF	TRBV15	16	-	TRBJ1-2	-
TGTGCCAGCAGTTACGACCCCCTTAGGACTACCCGGGAGACCCAGTACTTC	CASSYDPLRTTRETQYF	TRBV6-2/TRBV6-3	17	-	TRBJ2-5	-
TGTGCCAGCAGCTTAGATGCCGTAGGGAGTAGTTCTGAAAAACTGTTTTTT	CASSLDAVGSSSEKLFF	TRBV7-2	17	few	TRBJ1-4	-
TGCGCCAGCAGCCAAGAAGGGACATCCTATGGCTACACCTTC	CASSQEGTSYGYTF	TRBV4-1	14	-	TRBJ1-2	-
TGTGCCAGCGGTAAACGGGAGAACACTGAAGCTTTCTTT	CASGKRENTEAFF	TRBV7-9	13	-	TRBJ1-1	-
TGTGCCAGCAGCTCCTCTAGCACAGGGGAGCAGTTCTTC	CASSSSSTGEQFF	TRBV11-3	13	few	TRBJ2-1	-
TGTGCCAGCAGCCGCGGGACAGGGTTAACCGGGGAGCTGTTTTTT	CASSRGTGLTGELFF	TRBV14	15	-	TRBJ2-2	TRBD1
TGTGCCAGCAGCATATTCGGGACTAGCGCGAACACCGGGGAGCTGTTTTTT	CASSIFGTSANTGELFF	TRBV6-4	17	-	TRBJ2-2	TRBD2
TGTGCCAGTAGTATAGGTGGGACAGGGACTGGGAAAAAGCAGTTCTTC	CASSIGGTGTGKKQFF	TRBV19	16	-	TRBJ2-1	TRBD1
TGTGCCAGCAGATCCGGACAGGGTGAAACCTATAATTCACCCCTCCACTTT	CASRSGQGETYNSPLHF	TRBV3-1/TRBV3-2	17	once	TRBJ1-6	TRBD1
TGTGCTAGTGGCTTCTCCGGCTACGAGCAGTACTTC	CASGFSGYEQYF	TRBV12-5	12	-	TRBJ2-7	-
TGTGCCAGCAGCCTCTTAAAGACAGGGGGGGGAATTGCGACCCAGTACTTC	CASSLLKTGGGIATQYF	TRBV13	17	many	TRBJ2-5	TRBD1
TGTGCCAGCAGCGACCGGGGGGGAAGGTTTCAGCCCCAGCATTTT	CASSDRGGRFQPQHF	TRBV7-8	15	-	TRBJ1-5	-
TGTGCCAGCAGCGGGGGCTGGACTCAAATCACAGATACGCAGTATTTT	CASSGGWTQITDTQYF	TRBV13	16	-	TRBJ2-3	-
TGCGCCAGCAGCCAACTTGACAGCAATAATTCACCCCTCCACTTT	CASSQLDSNNSPLHF	TRBV4-1	15	-	TRBJ1-6	-
TGTGCCAGTAGTTGGGGGGTGAGTGGCGGGGAGCTGTTTTTT	CASSWGVSGGELFF	TRBV19	14	-	TRBJ2-2	-
TGCGCCAGCAGCTCCCGGAGGAGTGGGGAAGAAGAAGCTTTCTTT	CASSSRRSGEEEAFF	TRBV5-1	15	-	TRBJ1-1	-
TGTGCCAGCAGTTACCTCTTAGTCGGAAACACCATATATTTT	CASSYLLVGNTIYF	TRBV6-2/TRBV6-3	14	-	TRBJ1-3	-
TGTGCCAGTAGTATAGTGGCAGGGGAGACCCTGAACACTGAAGCTTTCTTT	CASSIVAGETLNTEAFF	TRBV19	17	-	TRBJ1-1	-
TGTGCCAGCAGCTTCGGTGTTAATGAAAAACTGTTTTTT	CASSFGVNEKLFF	TRBV7-2	13	-	TRBJ1-4	-
TGCAGCGCCGAGATAATTCCGGGACAGGGAACTTCTAACTATGGCTACACCTTC	CSAEIIPGQGTSNYGYTF	TRBV29-1	18	-	TRBJ1-2	TRBD1
TGTGCCAGTAGTATAGTAGAGGGGGCTGGCACTGAAGCTTTCTTT	CASSIVEGAGTEAFF	TRBV19	15	-	TRBJ1-1	TRBD1
TGTGCCAGCAGCTTAGGACAGAACACTGAAGCTTTCTTT	CASSLGQNTEAFF	TRBV7-8	13	-	TRBJ1-1	-
TGTGCCAGCAGCATCCGCGGGGGCTCTGGAAACACCATATATTTT	CASSIRGGSGNTIYF	TRBV7-2	15	-	TRBJ1-3	-